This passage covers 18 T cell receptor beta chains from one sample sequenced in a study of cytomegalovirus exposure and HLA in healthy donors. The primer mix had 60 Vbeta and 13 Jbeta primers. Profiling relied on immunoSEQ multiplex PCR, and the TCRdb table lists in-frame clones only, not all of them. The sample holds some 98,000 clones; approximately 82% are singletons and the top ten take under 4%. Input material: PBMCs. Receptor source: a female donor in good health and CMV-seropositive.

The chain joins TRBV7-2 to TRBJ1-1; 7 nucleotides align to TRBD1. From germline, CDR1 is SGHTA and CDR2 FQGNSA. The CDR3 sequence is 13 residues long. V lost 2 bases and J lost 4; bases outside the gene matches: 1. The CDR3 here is CASSLKGATEAFF. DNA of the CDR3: TGTGCCAGCAGCTTAAAGGGGGCCACTGAAGCTTTCTTT.

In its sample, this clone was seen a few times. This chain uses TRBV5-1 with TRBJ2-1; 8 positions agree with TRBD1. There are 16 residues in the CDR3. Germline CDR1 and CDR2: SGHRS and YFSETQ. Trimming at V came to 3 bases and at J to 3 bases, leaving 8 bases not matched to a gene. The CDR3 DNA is TGCGCCAGCAGCTCTCCGGGACAGGATCACTACAATGAGCAGTTCTTC. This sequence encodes CASSSPGQDHYNEQFF.

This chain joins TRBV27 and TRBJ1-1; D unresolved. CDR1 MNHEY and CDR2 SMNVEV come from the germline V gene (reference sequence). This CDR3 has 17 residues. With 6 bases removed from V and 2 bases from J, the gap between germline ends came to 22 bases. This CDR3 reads CASRNGEEEADNTEAFF. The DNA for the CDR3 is TGTGCCAGCAGAAATGGGGAAGAAGAAGCGGACAACACTGAAGCTTTCTTT.

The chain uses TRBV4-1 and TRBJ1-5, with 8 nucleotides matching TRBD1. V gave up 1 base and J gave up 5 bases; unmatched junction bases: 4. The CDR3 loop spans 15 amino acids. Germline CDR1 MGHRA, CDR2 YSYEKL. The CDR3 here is CASSQGQGFDQPQHF. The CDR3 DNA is TGCGCCAGCAGCCAAGGACAGGGGTTCGATCAGCCCCAGCATTTT.

CDR3 loop: CASSEALGQGGETQYF. Written as DNA, the CDR3 is TGTGCCAGCAGTGAAGCGCTAGGACAGGGTGGGGAGACCCAGTACTTC. V gene TRBV6-1 combines with J gene TRBJ2-5; 8 nucleotides match TRBD1. The V gene's germline CDR1 is MNHNS and CDR2 SASEGT. This CDR3 is 16 amino acids long. After removal of 0 bases from V and 5 bases from J, the junction contained 8 bases not matched to a gene.

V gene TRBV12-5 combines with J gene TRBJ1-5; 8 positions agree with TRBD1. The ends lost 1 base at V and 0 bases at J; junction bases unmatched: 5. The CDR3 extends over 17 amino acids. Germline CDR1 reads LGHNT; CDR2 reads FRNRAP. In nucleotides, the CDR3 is TGTGCTAGTGGTTTGGGACAGGGGAGATATAGCAATCAGCCCCAGCATTTT. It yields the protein CASGLGQGRYSNQPQHF.

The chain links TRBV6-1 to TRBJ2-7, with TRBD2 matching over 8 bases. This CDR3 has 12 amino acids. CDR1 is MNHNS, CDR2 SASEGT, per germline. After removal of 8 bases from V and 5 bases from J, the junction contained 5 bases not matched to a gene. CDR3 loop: CASRGGPNEQYF. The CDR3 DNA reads TGTGCCAGCCGCGGGGGGCCGAACGAGCAGTACTTC.

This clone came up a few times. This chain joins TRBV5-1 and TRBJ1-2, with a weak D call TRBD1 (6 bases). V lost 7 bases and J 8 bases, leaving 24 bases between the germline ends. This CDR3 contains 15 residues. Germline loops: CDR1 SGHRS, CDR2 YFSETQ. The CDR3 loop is CASRLPGQTNRGYTF. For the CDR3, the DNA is TGCGCCAGCCGTCTCCCCGGACAGACAAATCGCGGCTACACCTTC.

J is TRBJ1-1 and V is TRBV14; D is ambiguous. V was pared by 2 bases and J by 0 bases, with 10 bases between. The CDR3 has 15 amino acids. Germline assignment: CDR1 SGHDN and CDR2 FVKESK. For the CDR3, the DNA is TGTGCCAGCAGCCAATGGCGGGTAATGAACACTGAAGCTTTCTTT. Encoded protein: CASSQWRVMNTEAFF. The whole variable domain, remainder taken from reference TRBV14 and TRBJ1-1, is EAGVTQFPSHSVIEKGQTVTLRCDPISGHDNLYWYRRVMGKEIKFLLHFVKESKQDESGMPNNRFLAERTGGTYSTLKVQPAELEDSGVYFCASSQWRVMNTEAFFGQGTRLTVV.

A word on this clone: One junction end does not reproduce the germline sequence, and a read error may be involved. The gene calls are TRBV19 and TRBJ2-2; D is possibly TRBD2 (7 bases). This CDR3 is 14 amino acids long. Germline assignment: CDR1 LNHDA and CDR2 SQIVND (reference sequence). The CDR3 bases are TGTGCCAGTAGTATAGGCCTAGTCGACGGGGGGCTGGTTTTT. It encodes CASSIGLVDGGLVF.

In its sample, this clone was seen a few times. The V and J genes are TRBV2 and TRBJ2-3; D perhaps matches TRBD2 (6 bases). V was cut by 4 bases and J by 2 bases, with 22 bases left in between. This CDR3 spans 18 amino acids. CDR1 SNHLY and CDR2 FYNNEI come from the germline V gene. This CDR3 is CASSGETRDFGDTDTQYF. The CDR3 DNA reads TGTGCCAGCAGTGGGGAGACGCGGGACTTCGGTGACACAGATACGCAGTATTTT.

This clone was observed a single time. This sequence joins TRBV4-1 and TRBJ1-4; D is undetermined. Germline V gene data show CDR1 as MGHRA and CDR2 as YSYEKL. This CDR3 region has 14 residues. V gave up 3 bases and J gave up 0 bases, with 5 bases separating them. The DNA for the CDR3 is TGCGCCAGCAGCCATGAGACAACTAATGAAAAACTGTTTTTT. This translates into CASSHETTNEKLFF.

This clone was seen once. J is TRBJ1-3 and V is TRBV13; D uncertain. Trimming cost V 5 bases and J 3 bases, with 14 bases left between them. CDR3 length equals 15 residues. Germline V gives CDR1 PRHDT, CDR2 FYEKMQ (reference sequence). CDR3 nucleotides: TGTGCCAGCAGCCCTCTGATGGGAGGTGGAAACACCATATATTTT. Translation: CASSPLMGGGNTIYF. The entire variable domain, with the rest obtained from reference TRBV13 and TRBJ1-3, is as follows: AAGVIQSPRHLIKEKRETATLKCYPIPRHDTVYWYQQGPGQDPQFLISFYEKMQSDKGSIPDRFSAQQFSDYHSELNMSSLELGDSALYFCASSPLMGGGNTIYFGEGSWLTVV.

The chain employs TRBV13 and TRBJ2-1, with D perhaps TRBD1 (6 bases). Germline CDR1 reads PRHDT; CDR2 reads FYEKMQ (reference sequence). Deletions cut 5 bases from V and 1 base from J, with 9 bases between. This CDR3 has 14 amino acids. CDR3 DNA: TGTGCCAGCAGCCCTACAGGGTCCTACAATGAGCAGTTCTTC. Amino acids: CASSPTGSYNEQFF.

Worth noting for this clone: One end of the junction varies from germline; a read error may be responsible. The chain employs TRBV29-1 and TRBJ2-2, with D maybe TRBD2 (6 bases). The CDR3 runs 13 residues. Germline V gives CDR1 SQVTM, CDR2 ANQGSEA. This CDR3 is CSVGGVGTGELLF. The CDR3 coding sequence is TGCAGCGTTGGCGGGGTGGGCACCGGGGAGCTGCTTTTT.

The CDR3 DNA sequence: TGTGCCAGTAGCCAGGGGACAGGGGTGAACACTGAAGCTTTCTTT. This translates into CASSQGTGVNTEAFF. The chain recombines TRBV19 with TRBJ1-1; 10 bases are shared with TRBD1. J was trimmed by 0 bases and V by 6 bases; bases with no gene match: 4. Germline CDR1 LNHDA, CDR2 SQIVND (reference sequence). The CDR3 totals 15 residues.

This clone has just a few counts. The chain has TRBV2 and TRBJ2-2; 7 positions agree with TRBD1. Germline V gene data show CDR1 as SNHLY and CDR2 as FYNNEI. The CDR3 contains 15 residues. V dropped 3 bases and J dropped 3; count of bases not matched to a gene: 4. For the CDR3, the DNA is TGTGCCAGCAGTGAGTGGACAGGCGACACCGGGGAGCTGTTTTTT. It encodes CASSEWTGDTGELFF. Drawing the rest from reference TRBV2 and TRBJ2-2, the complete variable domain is EPEVTQTPSHQVTQMGQEVILRCVPISNHLYFYWYRQILGQKVEFLVSFYNNEISEKSEIFDDQFSVERPDGSNFTLKIRSTKLEDSAMYFCASSEWTGDTGELFFGEGSRLTVL.

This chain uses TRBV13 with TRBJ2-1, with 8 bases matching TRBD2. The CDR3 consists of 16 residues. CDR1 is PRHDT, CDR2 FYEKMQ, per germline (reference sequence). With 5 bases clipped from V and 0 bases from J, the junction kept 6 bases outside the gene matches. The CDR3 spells CASSLLAEGSYNEQFF. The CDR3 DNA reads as TGTGCCAGCAGCCTACTAGCGGAGGGCTCCTACAATGAGCAGTTCTTC.